These 6 T cell receptor beta chains were all obtained from the same sample, sequenced in a study of blood T cell repertoires in COVID-19. The repertoire was sequenced with immunoSEQ multiplex PCR; TCRdb's copy has only in-frame clones and lacks some. In the table there are roughly 280,000 clones, roughly 90% of which are singletons. The specimen was peripheral blood. The receptors stem from a woman in her fifties or sixties who had recovered from COVID-19.

Here the CDR3 reads CASSSDREAFF. CDR3 in DNA: TGTGCCAGCAGTTCCGACAGGGAAGCTTTCTTT. V usage is TRBV28 and J usage is TRBJ1-1; TRBD1 might be the D (6 bases). Trimming stripped 4 bases from V and 8 bases from J, with 8 bases between. This CDR3 is built from 11 residues. CDR1 is MDHEN and CDR2 is SYDVKM in the germline V gene.

This sequence joins TRBV10-3 and TRBJ1-1; 7 bases align to TRBD1. The CDR3 runs to 14 residues. V shed 10 bases, J shed 5 bases, and the junction held 13 bases outside the gene matches. Germline values: CDR1 ENHRY, CDR2 SYGVKD. CDR3 sequence (DNA): TGTGCCACTAAGCCAGGGGGTACGAGGACTGAAGCTTTCTTT. Protein: CATKPGGTRTEAFF.

This clone was seen only a few times. The V gene is TRBV7-2, the J gene TRBJ2-6; D not resolved. The CDR3 has 16 amino acids. Germline CDR1 and CDR2: SGHTA and FQGNSA. The germline V and J ends were trimmed by 0 bases and 0 bases, with 6 bases remaining between them. CDR3 residues: CASSLASSSGANVLTF. Written as DNA, the CDR3 is TGTGCCAGCAGCTTAGCGTCCAGCTCTGGGGCCAACGTCCTGACTTTC.

The chain carries TRBV6-1 and TRBJ2-3, with D tentatively TRBD1 (5 bases). This CDR3 has 14 residues. V lost 3 bases and J lost 8, with 15 bases in between. Germline V gene lookup returns CDR1 MNHNS and CDR2 SASEGT. CDR3 nucleotide sequence: TGTGCCAGCAGTGATGCATGGTGGCAGGGTACGCAGTATTTT. Amino acid sequence: CASSDAWWQGTQYF.

The chain combines TRBV6-2 or TRBV6-3 with TRBJ2-5; TRBD1 matches at 9 bases. Trimming took 2 bases from V and 5 from J; bases not matched to a gene: 18. The CDR3 runs 19 residues. CDR1 is MNHEY and CDR2 is SVGEGT in the germline V gene. CDR3 sequence (DNA): TGTGCCAGCAGTTACGTTACAGGGGGCTTGCACTCGACGATGGAGACCCAGTACTTC. It codes for CASSYVTGGLHSTMETQYF.

CDR3 sequence (DNA): TGTGCCAGCTCACCCAGACCGGGACAGGCTCTAGATACGCAGTATTTT. Translated, it gives CASSPRPGQALDTQYF. The V gene is TRBV18, the J gene TRBJ2-3; 8 positions agree with TRBD1. The CDR3 length is 16 residues. The V gene's germline CDR1 is KGHSH and CDR2 LQKENI. The junction had 10 bases not matched to a gene; V was cut back by 3 bases and J by 5 bases.